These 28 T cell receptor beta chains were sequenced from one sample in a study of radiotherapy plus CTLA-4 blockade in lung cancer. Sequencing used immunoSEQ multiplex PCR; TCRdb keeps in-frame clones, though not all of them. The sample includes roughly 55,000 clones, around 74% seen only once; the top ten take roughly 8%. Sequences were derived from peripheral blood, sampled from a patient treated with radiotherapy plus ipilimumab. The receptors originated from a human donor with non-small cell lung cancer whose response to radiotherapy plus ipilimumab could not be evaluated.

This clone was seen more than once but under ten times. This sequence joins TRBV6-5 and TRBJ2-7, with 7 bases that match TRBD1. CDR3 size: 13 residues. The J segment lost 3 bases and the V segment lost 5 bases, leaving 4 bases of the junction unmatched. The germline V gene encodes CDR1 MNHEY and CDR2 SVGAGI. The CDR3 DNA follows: TGTGCCAGCAGTCCGACAGGGAACTACGAGCAGTACTTC. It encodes CASSPTGNYEQYF.

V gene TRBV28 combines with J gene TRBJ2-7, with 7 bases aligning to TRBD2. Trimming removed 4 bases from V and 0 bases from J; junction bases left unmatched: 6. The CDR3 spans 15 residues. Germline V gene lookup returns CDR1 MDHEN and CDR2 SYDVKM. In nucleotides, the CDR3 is TGTGCCAGCAGTTCTCCAGCGGGAAGCTCCTACGAGCAGTACTTC. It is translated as CASSSPAGSSYEQYF.

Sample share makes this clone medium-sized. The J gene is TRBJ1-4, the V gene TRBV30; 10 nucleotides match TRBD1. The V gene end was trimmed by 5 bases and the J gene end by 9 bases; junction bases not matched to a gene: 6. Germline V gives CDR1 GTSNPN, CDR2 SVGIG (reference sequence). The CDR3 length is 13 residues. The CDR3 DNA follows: TGTGCCTGGGGGATGGACAGGGGGAAAAAACTGTTTTTT. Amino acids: CAWGMDRGKKLFF.

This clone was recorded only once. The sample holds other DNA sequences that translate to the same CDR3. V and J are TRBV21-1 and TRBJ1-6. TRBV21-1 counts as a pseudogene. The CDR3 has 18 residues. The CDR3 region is CASRTYLLHIHHNSPLHF. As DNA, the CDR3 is TGTGCCAGCAGAACATATCTACTACACATACATCATAATTCCCCCCTCCACTTT.

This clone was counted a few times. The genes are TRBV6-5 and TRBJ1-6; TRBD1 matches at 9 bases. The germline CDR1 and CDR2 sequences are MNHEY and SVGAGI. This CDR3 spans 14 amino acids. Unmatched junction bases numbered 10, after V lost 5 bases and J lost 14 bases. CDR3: CASSPHRGRASLHF. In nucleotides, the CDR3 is TGTGCCAGCAGTCCCCACAGGGGGCGGGCCTCCCTCCACTTT.

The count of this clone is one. As DNA, the CDR3 is TGTGCCACGAGAAATCAGAACACCGGGGAGCTGTTTTTT. Its translation is CATRNQNTGELFF. The rearrangement links TRBV7-8 to TRBJ2-2; D call uncertain. The CDR3 length is 13 residues. Looked up from germline, CDR1 is SGHVS and CDR2 is FQNEAQ. Trimming took 10 bases from V and 1 from J, leaving 10 bases between them. The variable domain in full, with the rest retrieved from reference TRBV7-8 and TRBJ2-2, is GAGVSQSPRYKVAKRGQDVALRCDPISGHVSLFWYQQALGQGPEFLTYFQNEAQLDKSGLPSDRFFAERPEGSVSTLKIQRTQQEDSAVYLCATRNQNTGELFFGEGSRLTVL.

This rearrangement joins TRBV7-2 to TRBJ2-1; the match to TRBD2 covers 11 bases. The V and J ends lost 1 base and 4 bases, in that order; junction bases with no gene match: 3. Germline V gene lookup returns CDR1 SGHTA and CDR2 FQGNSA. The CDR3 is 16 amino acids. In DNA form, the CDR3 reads TGTGCCAGCAGCTTAGATAGCGGGGGGGTTTACAATGAGCAGTTCTTC. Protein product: CASSLDSGGVYNEQFF.

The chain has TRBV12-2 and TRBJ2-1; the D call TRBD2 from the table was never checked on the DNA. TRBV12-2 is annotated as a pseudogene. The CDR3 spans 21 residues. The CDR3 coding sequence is TGTGCAAGTCGCCCAGTCGGCGGGAGGGCCTGCGTCCAATTCTCCTACAATGAGCAGTTCTTC. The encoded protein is CASRPVGGRACVQFSYNEQFF.

CDR3 protein: CATSRGSGTGYNEQFF. The CDR3 region has the DNA TGTGCCACCAGCAGAGGTTCTGGGACAGGGTACAATGAGCAGTTCTTC. The V and J genes are TRBV15 and TRBJ2-1; 9 bases map to TRBD1. Looked up from germline, CDR1 is LNHNV and CDR2 is YYDKDF (reference sequence). J was trimmed by 4 bases and V by 1 base; bases with no gene match: 5. This CDR3 spans 16 amino acids. The full variable domain, its missing parts supplied by reference TRBV15 and TRBJ2-1, is DAMVIQNPRYQVTQFGKPVTLSCSQTLNHNVMYWYQQKSSQAPKLLFHYYDKDFNNEADTPDNFQSRRPNTSFCFLDIRSPGLGDTAMYLCATSRGSGTGYNEQFFGPGTRLTVL.

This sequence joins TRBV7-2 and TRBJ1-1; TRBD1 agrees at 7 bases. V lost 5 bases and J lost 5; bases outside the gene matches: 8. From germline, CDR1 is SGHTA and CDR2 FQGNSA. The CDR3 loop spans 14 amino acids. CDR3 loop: CASSLLTGRTEAFF. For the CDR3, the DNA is TGTGCCAGCAGCCTGTTGACAGGGCGGACTGAAGCTTTCTTT.

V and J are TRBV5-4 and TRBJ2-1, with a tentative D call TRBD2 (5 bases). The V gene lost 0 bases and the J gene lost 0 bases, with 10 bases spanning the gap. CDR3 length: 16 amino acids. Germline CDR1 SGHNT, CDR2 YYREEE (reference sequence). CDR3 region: CASSLDAGSSYNEQFF. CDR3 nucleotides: TGTGCCAGCAGCTTGGATGCGGGCAGCTCCTACAATGAGCAGTTCTTC.

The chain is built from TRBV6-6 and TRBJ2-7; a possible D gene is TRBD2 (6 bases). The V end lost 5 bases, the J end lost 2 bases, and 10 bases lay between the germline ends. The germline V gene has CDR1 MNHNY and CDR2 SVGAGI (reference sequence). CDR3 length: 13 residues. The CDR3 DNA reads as TGTGCCAGCAGTAGCGGGCCTACCTACGAGCAGTACTTC. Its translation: CASSSGPTYEQYF.

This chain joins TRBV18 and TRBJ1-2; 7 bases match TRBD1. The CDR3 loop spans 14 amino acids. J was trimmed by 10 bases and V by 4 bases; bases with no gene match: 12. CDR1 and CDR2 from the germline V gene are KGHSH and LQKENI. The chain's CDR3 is CASSLDGTAVPYTF. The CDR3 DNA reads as TGTGCCAGCTCACTCGACGGGACAGCCGTCCCCTACACCTTC.

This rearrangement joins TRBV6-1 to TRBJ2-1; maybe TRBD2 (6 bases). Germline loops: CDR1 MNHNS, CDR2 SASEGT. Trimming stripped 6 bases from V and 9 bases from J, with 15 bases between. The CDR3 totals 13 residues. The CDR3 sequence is CASRKEGMVEQFF. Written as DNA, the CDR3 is TGTGCCAGCAGAAAGGAGGGAATGGTTGAGCAGTTCTTC.

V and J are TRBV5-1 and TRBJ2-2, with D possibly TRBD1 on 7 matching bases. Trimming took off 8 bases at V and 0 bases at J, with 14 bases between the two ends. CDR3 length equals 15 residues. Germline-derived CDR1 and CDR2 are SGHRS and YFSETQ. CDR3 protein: CASQGGTANTGELFF. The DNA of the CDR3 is TGCGCCAGTCAGGGCGGGACAGCGAACACCGGGGAGCTGTTTTTT.

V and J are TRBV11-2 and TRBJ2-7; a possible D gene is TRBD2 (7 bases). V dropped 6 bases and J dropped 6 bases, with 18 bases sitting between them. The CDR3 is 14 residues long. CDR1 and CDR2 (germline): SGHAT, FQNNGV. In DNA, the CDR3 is TGTGCCAGCAGAATTGGACTAGGGGGAAGCGAGCAGTACTTC. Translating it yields CASRIGLGGSEQYF.

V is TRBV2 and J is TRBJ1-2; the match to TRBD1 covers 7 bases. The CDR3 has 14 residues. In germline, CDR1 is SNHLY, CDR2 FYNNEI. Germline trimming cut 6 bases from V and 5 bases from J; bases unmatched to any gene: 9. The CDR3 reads CASRVDRAGYGYTF. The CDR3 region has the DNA TGTGCCAGCAGAGTAGACAGGGCGGGGTATGGCTACACCTTC.

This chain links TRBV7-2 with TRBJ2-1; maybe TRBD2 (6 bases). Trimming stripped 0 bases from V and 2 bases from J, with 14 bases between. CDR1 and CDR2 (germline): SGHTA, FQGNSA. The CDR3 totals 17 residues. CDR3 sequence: CASSLAWSSDPYNEQFF. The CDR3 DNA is TGTGCCAGCAGCTTAGCGTGGTCTAGCGATCCCTACAATGAGCAGTTCTTC.

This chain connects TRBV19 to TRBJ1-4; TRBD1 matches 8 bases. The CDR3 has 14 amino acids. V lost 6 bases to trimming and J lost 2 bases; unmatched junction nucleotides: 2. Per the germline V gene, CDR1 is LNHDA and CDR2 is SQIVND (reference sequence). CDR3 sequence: CASSRGRTNEKLFF. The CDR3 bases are TGTGCCAGTAGCAGGGGGCGGACTAATGAAAAACTGTTTTTT.

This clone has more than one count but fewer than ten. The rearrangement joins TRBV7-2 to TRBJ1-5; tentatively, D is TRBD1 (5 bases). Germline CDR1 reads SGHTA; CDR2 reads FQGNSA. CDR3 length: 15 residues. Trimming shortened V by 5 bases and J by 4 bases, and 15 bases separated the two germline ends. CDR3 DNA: TGTGCCAGCAGCCGGGGGACGATCAGAAATCAGCCCCAGCATTTT. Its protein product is CASSRGTIRNQPQHF.

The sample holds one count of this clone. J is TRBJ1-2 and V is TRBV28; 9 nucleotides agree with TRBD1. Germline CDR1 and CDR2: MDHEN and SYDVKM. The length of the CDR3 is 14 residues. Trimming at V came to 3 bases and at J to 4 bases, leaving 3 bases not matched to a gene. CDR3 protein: CASSLGDRAYGYTF. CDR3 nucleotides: TGTGCCAGCAGTTTGGGGGACAGGGCCTATGGCTACACCTTC.

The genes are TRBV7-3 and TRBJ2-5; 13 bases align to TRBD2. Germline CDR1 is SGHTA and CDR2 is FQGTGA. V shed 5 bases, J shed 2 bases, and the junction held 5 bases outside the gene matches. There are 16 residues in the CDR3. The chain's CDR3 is CASSGGTSGVQETQYF. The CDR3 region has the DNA TGTGCCAGCAGCGGGGGGACTAGCGGGGTTCAAGAGACCCAGTACTTC.

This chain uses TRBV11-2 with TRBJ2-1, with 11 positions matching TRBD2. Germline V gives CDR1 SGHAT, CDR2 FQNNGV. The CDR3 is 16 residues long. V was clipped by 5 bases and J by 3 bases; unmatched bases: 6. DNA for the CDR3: TGTGCCAGCAGCCTAAGCACTAGCGGGGGCTACAATGAGCAGTTCTTC. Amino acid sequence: CASSLSTSGGYNEQFF.

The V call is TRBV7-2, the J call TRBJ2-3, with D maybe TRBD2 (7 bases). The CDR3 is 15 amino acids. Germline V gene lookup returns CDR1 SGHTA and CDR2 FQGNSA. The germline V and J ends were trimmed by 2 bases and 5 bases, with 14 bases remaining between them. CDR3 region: CASSLYAGALDTQYF. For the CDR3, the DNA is TGTGCCAGCAGCTTATATGCGGGGGCTTTAGATACGCAGTATTTT.

Written as DNA, the CDR3 is TGTGCCAGCAGTGAAGGCGGGAGCACCTACAATGAGCAGTTCTTC. Translation: CASSEGGSTYNEQFF. The chain is built from TRBV2 and TRBJ2-1, with 7 bases aligning to TRBD2. V was clipped by 1 base and J by 2 bases; unmatched bases: 2. The CDR3 is made up of 15 amino acids. Germline V gives CDR1 SNHLY, CDR2 FYNNEI.

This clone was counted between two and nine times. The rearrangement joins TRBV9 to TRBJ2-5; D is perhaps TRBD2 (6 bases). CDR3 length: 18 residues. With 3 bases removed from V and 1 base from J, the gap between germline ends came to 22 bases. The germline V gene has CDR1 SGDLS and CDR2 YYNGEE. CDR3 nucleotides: TGTGCCAGCAGCGCTAGCCTCGGACGTGGGGGGTTCCAAGAGACCCAGTACTTC. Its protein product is CASSASLGRGGFQETQYF.

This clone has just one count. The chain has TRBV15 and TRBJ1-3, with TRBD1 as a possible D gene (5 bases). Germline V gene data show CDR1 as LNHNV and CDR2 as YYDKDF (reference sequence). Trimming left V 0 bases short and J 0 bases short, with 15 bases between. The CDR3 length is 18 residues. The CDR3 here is CATSRDGSGDFSGNTIYF. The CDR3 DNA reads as TGTGCCACCAGCAGAGATGGTTCGGGGGACTTCTCTGGAAACACCATATATTTT.

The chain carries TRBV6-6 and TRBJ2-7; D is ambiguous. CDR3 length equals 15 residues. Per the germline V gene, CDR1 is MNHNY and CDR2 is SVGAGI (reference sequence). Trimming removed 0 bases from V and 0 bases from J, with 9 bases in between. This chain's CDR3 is CASSYSPGSSYEQYF. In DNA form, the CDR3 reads TGTGCCAGCAGTTACTCCCCAGGTAGCTCCTACGAGCAGTACTTC.